These T cell receptor beta chains were read from a single sample in a study of T-cell memory formation after mild COVID-19. TCRdb processed the 5' RACE reads anew with MiXCR; each CDR3 protein has one entry. The sample carries tens of thousands of distinct CDR3 sequences, roughly a sixth recorded once. Sequenced material: PBMCs or a T cell subset sorted from them (not recorded which). These receptors were taken from an adult woman who had mild COVID-19 (a few samples of this study predate the infection). Cell type and time point are not known. Each CDR3 is given with its conserved first and last residue. The D gene is left open where the match is weak. Expanded clones get a size class; other rows say once, few or many, or leave the size out.

>16|TRBJ2-7|TRBD1|TRBV20-1|few
CSARPRDRSSSYEQYF
TGCAGTGCTAGACCCCGGGACAGGTCGAGCTCCTACGAGCAGTACTTC
>13|TRBJ2-7|TRBD1|TRBV29-1|many
CSVGDRGVYEQYF
TGCAGCGTCGGGGACAGGGGAGTCTACGAGCAGTACTTC
>15|TRBJ2-7|TRBD2|TRBV7-9|few
CASRNGTSEPYEQYF
TGTGCCAGCAGAAACGGGACTAGCGAACCCTACGAGCAGTACTTC
>11|TRBJ2-3|TRBD1|TRBV30|NA
CAWRVGTAQYF
TGTGCCTGGAGAGTCGGGACAGCGCAGTATTTT
>14|TRBJ1-2|NA|TRBV7-6|few
CASSLEEGNYGYTF
TGTGCCAGCAGCTTAGAGGAGGGTAACTATGGCTACACCTTC
>14|TRBJ2-1|TRBD1|TRBV29-1|NA
CSAAGTVEQGEQFF
TGCAGCGCCGCCGGGACAGTGGAGCAGGGGGAGCAGTTCTTC
>14|TRBJ1-1|NA|TRBV5-1|few
CASSLVDQYTEAFF
TGCGCCAGCAGCTTGGTGGACCAATACACTGAAGCTTTCTTT
>15|TRBJ2-4|TRBD1|TRBV6-5|NA
CASSHTTGGNNIQYF
TGTGCCAGCAGCCACACGACAGGGGGAAATAACATTCAGTACTTC
>14|TRBJ1-1|TRBD1|TRBV7-9|NA
CASSSTGGNTEAFF
TGTGCCAGCAGTTCCACAGGGGGGAACACTGAAGCTTTCTTT
>12|TRBJ1-5|NA|TRBV12-3/TRBV12-4|few
CASTRGGQPQHF
TGTGCCAGCACCCGGGGGGGGCAGCCCCAGCATTTT
>15|TRBJ2-3|NA|TRBV5-1|NA
CASASTSPSTDTQYF
TGCGCCAGCGCCTCGACTAGTCCTAGCACAGATACGCAGTATTTT
>13|TRBJ2-1|NA|TRBV27|few
CASSSSPRDEQFF
TGTGCCAGCAGTTCGTCTCCCAGGGATGAGCAGTTCTTC
>12|TRBJ2-5|NA|TRBV7-9|many
CASSNPGETQYF
TGTGCCAGCAGCAACCCCGGGGAGACCCAGTACTTC
>13|TRBJ1-5|NA|TRBV12-5|NA
CASGLTDGQPQHF
TGTGCTAGTGGTTTGACAGATGGTCAGCCCCAGCATTTT
>14|TRBJ1-1|NA|TRBV7-3|many
CASSPGPGGAEAFF
TGTGCCAGCAGCCCCGGCCCAGGTGGCGCTGAAGCTTTCTTT
>15|TRBJ1-4|NA|TRBV6-5|NA
CASSYSPDTNEKLFF
TGTGCCAGCAGTTACTCGCCGGACACTAATGAAAAACTGTTTTTT
>15|TRBJ1-6|NA|TRBV7-9|few
CASSSITTVNSPLHF
TGTGCCAGCAGCTCAATTACGACAGTTAATTCACCCCTCCACTTT
>16|TRBJ2-3|NA|TRBV5-1|NA
CASSSDDRPATDTQYF
TGCGCCAGCAGCTCGGACGACAGGCCCGCCACAGATACGCAGTATTTT
>15|TRBJ2-2|TRBD1|TRBV6-1|few
CASTEQGANTGELFF
TGTGCCAGCACGGAGCAGGGGGCGAACACCGGGGAGCTGTTTTTT
>17|TRBJ2-5|NA|TRBV6-5|few
CASSPSFRDSYQETQYF
TGTGCCAGCAGCCCTTCATTCCGGGACTCGTACCAAGAGACCCAGTACTTC
>18|TRBJ2-1|NA|TRBV5-1|few
CASSLAQVRLDSYNEQFF
TGCGCCAGCAGCTTGGCCCAAGTTCGGCTAGACTCCTACAATGAGCAGTTCTTC
>15|TRBJ2-1|TRBD1|TRBV4-1|few
CASSQEGQGYNEQFF
TGCGCCAGCAGCCAAGAAGGACAGGGGTACAATGAGCAGTTCTTC
>11|TRBJ2-2|NA|TRBV7-2|NA
CASSLSGELFF
TGTGCCAGCAGCTTATCCGGGGAGCTGTTTTTT
>15|TRBJ2-7|NA|TRBV19|NA
CASSASASGTYEQYF
TGTGCCAGTAGTGCCTCGGCCTCCGGGACCTACGAGCAGTACTTC
>14|TRBJ2-2|NA|TRBV29-1|NA
CSVAFGGYTGELFF
TGCAGCGTTGCCTTCGGGGGTTACACCGGGGAGCTGTTTTTT
>15|TRBJ2-2|NA|TRBV12-3/TRBV12-4|NA
CASSSLLIDTGELFF
TGTGCCAGCAGTTCCCTCCTCATTGACACCGGGGAGCTGTTTTTT
>15|TRBJ2-1|NA|TRBV24-1|NA
CATSDLTGSANEQFF
TGTGCCACCAGTGATTTAACAGGGAGCGCAAATGAGCAGTTCTTC
>15|TRBJ2-7|NA|TRBV6-5|NA
CASSHTDSSSYEQYF
TGTGCCAGCAGTCATACAGACAGCAGCTCCTACGAGCAGTACTTC
>15|TRBJ2-2|TRBD1|TRBV30|NA
CAWSVPGTDTGELFF
TGTGCCTGGAGTGTTCCGGGGACAGACACCGGGGAGCTGTTTTTT
>17|TRBJ2-2|TRBD2|TRBV5-4|many
CASSLGGLGLNTGELFF
TGTGCCAGCAGCTTGGGGGGACTAGGGCTAAACACCGGGGAGCTGTTTTTT
>14|TRBJ1-5|NA|TRBV9|few
CASSPDTGTKPQHF
TGTGCCAGCAGCCCCGATACAGGGACGAAGCCCCAGCATTTT
>13|TRBJ2-7|NA|TRBV4-2|NA
CASSRRLTYEQYF
TGTGCCAGCAGCCGCCGATTAACCTACGAGCAGTACTTC
>16|TRBJ1-6|TRBD1|TRBV7-9|NA
CASSPLRQGADSPLHF
TGTGCCAGCAGCCCGCTCCGACAGGGGGCGGATTCACCCCTCCACTTT
>11|TRBJ2-5|NA|TRBV12-3/TRBV12-4|medium-sized
CASSLGETQYF
TGTGCCAGCAGTTTAGGCGAGACCCAGTACTTC
>15|TRBJ1-2|TRBD1|TRBV4-1|NA
CASSQGQGGPYGYTF
TGCGCCAGCAGCCAAGGACAGGGGGGACCCTATGGCTACACCTTC
>16|TRBJ1-5|TRBD1|TRBV11-2|NA
CASSAATGPGNQPQHF
TGTGCCAGCAGCGCCGCGACAGGGCCGGGGAATCAGCCCCAGCATTTT
>11|TRBJ1-2|NA|TRBV6-1|NA
CASSEAGGYTF
TGTGCCAGCAGTGAAGCAGGCGGCTACACCTTC
>15|TRBJ1-1|NA|TRBV4-3|NA
CASSYGTSQNTEAFF
TGCGCCAGCAGCTATGGGACATCTCAGAACACTGAAGCTTTCTTT
>16|TRBJ1-1|NA|TRBV27|NA
CASFVMWGRSNTEAFF
TGTGCCAGCTTCGTAATGTGGGGACGGAGTAACACTGAAGCTTTCTTT
>17|TRBJ1-5|NA|TRBV4-2|few
CASSQDPLFGGNQPQHF
TGTGCCAGCAGCCAAGATCCCCTCTTTGGGGGGAATCAGCCCCAGCATTTT
>12|TRBJ2-1|NA|TRBV20-1|NA
CGTRGASNEQFF
TGCGGGACTCGCGGGGCAAGCAATGAGCAGTTCTTC
>14|TRBJ2-5|TRBD2|TRBV20-1|NA
CSANRLAQQETQYF
TGCAGTGCTAATCGACTAGCGCAGCAAGAGACCCAGTACTTC
>17|TRBJ2-3|NA|TRBV5-1|few
CASSHEPRTSSTDTQYF
TGCGCCAGCAGCCACGAGCCCAGGACATCTAGCACAGATACGCAGTATTTT
>17|TRBJ2-2|TRBD2|TRBV6-2/TRBV6-3|NA
CASSLLAGGPATGELFF
TGTGCCAGCAGTTTACTAGCGGGAGGGCCGGCGACCGGGGAGCTGTTTTTT